The 20 T cell receptor beta chains below were found in one sample sequenced in a study of blood T cells in healthy people across ages. A second PCR of about 6 to 12 cycles used a sample-barcoded 5' primer and a J-beta primer mix. TCRdb used MiXCR to reprocess the 5' RACE reads, holding one entry per CDR3 protein. Of 1,100,000 or so distinct CDR3 sequences in the sample, around 43% were seen once. Sequencing input: blood. These receptors were taken from a woman in her fifties or sixties in good health.

The chain recombines TRBV20-1 with TRBJ1-5; D gene ambiguous. Per the germline V gene, CDR1 is DFQATT and CDR2 is SNEGSKA (reference sequence). Trimming removed 2 bases at V and 0 bases at J, with 14 bases between. The CDR3 has 16 amino acids. This CDR3 reads CSARSESGYSNQPQHF. CDR3 DNA: TGCAGTGCTAGATCCGAATCAGGTTATAGCAATCAGCCCCAGCATTTT.

V is TRBV9 and J is TRBJ1-2; no clear D. This CDR3 is built from 12 residues. V shed 4 bases and J shed 7 bases, with 11 bases lying between them. Germline V gives CDR1 SGDLS, CDR2 YYNGEE. CDR3 protein: CASSPPPGGYTF. The CDR3, as DNA: TGTGCCAGCAGCCCACCACCGGGTGGCTACACCTTC.

The V and J genes are TRBV12-3 or TRBV12-4 and TRBJ2-5; D not certain. The CDR3 runs 12 residues. Trimming removed 2 bases from V and 6 bases from J, with 7 bases in between. CDR3 coding DNA: TGTGCCAGCAGTTTAATGGGTCAGACCCAGTACTTC. Its translation: CASSLMGQTQYF.

The chain joins TRBV28 to TRBJ2-7; tentatively, D is TRBD1 (6 bases). The V gene lost 6 bases and the J gene lost 0 bases, with 15 bases spanning the gap. This CDR3 region has 15 residues. Germline values: CDR1 MDHEN, CDR2 SYDVKM. CDR3 bases: TGTGCCAGCAGATCGACAGGTAGTAGCTCCTACGAGCAGTACTTC. It is translated as CASRSTGSSSYEQYF.

The V call is TRBV19, the J call TRBJ1-5, with D hard to call. Germline V CDR1 and CDR2: LNHDA, SQIVND (reference sequence). Trimming pared 3 bases from V and 4 bases from J, leaving 7 bases between. The CDR3 length is 13 residues. Written as DNA, the CDR3 is TGTGCCAGTAGTATTACGATTAATCAGCCCCAGCATTTT. Its protein is CASSITINQPQHF.

With respect to this clonotype: One junction end disagrees with the germline gene, perhaps due to a read error. The CDR3 is CASSSERYNELFF. In DNA form, the CDR3 reads TGCGCCAGCAGCTCGGAGCGGTACAATGAGCTGTTCTTC. This sequence joins TRBV5-1 and TRBJ2-1; TRBD2 is a possible D gene (5 bases). Germline-derived CDR1 and CDR2 are SGHRS and YFSETQ. This CDR3 has 13 amino acids.

The chain couples TRBV28 to TRBJ2-5; possible D gene TRBD1, 5 bases. The J call could be wrong; TRBJ2-7 is a better fit for the DNA end. CDR1 and CDR2 from the germline V gene are MDHEN and SYDVKM. This CDR3 comprises 14 residues. Here the CDR3 DNA reads TGTGCCAGCAGTTTCCAGGGAACAACCTACGAGCAGTACTTC. It is translated as CASSFQGTTYEQYF.

This clonotype came up a few times. The rearrangement uses TRBV20-1 and TRBJ2-7; 7 positions agree with TRBD1. Germline V gives CDR1 DFQATT, CDR2 SNEGSKA (reference sequence). Germline trimming cut 6 bases from V and 2 bases from J; bases unmatched to any gene: 16. There are 16 residues in the CDR3. CDR3 residues: CSATDPTGIRTYEQYF. The CDR3 DNA follows: TGCAGTGCCACCGATCCGACAGGGATAAGGACCTACGAGCAGTACTTC.

The genes are TRBV6-2 or TRBV6-3 and TRBJ2-5; unclear D gene. Germline V gene data show CDR1 as MNHEY and CDR2 as SVGEGT. V lost 0 bases, J lost 7 bases, and 9 bases lay in between. CDR3 size: 13 residues. CDR3 coding DNA: TGTGCCAGCAGTTACTCCTTTGATGCGACCCAGTACTTC. It specifies CASSYSFDATQYF.

CDR3 region: CSALAGTSGGEQYF. In DNA, the CDR3 is TGCAGTGCTCTTGCCGGGACTAGCGGGGGCGAGCAGTACTTC. The rearrangement joins TRBV20-1 to TRBJ2-7, with 14 bases aligning to TRBD2. J lost 6 bases, V lost 5 bases, and 6 bases had no gene match. The CDR3 extends over 14 amino acids. Germline CDR1 is DFQATT and CDR2 is SNEGSKA (reference sequence).

V and J are TRBV11-2 and TRBJ1-2; TRBD1 aligns across 8 bases. With V trimmed by 5 bases and J by 5 bases, 7 bases remained unmatched. CDR3 length: 14 amino acids. Germline CDR1 reads SGHAT; CDR2 reads FQNNGV. CDR3 loop: CASSIRDRTYGYTF. CDR3 coding DNA: TGTGCCAGCAGCATCCGGGACAGGACTTATGGCTACACCTTC.

The chain recombines TRBV3-1 with TRBJ2-2, with D perhaps TRBD2 (6 bases). The V end lost 2 bases, the J end lost 8 bases, and 15 bases lay between the germline ends. The CDR3 loop spans 15 amino acids. Germline CDR1 and CDR2: LGHDT and YNNKEL (reference sequence). The CDR3 reads CASSQKGLSRGELFF. DNA of the CDR3: TGTGCCAGCAGCCAAAAGGGACTCTCCAGGGGGGAGCTGTTTTTT.

J is TRBJ1-5 and V is TRBV25-1; TRBD1 aligns across 8 bases. Trimming took 6 bases from V and 3 from J; bases not matched to a gene: 7. CDR1 is MGHDK and CDR2 is SYGVNS in the germline V gene. The CDR3 totals 15 residues. CDR3 nucleotides: TGTGCCAGCAGAGAGCCGGACAGGGACAATCAGCCCCAGCATTTT. Its translation is CASREPDRDNQPQHF.

The chain has TRBV7-2 and TRBJ2-1; the D is unclear. The germline CDR1 and CDR2 sequences are SGHTA and FQGNSA. The CDR3 extends over 13 amino acids. Trimming removed 4 bases from V and 8 bases from J, with 12 bases in between. This CDR3 reads CASSSPVYDEQFF. DNA of the CDR3: TGTGCCAGCAGCTCCCCAGTGTACGATGAGCAGTTCTTC.

This chain uses TRBV28 with TRBJ2-7, with D possibly matching TRBD1 (6 bases). V was shortened by 6 bases and J by 0 bases, with 12 bases between the two germline ends. This CDR3 comprises 14 residues. Germline V gene sequence: CDR1 MDHEN, CDR2 SYDVKM. CDR3 sequence: CASRKGGSSYEQYF. DNA of the CDR3: TGTGCCAGCAGGAAAGGGGGTTCCTCCTACGAGCAGTACTTC.

The chain is built from TRBV20-1 and TRBJ2-5; TRBD2 is a possible D gene (6 bases). Germline V gene data show CDR1 as DFQATT and CDR2 as SNEGSKA (reference sequence). With 3 bases removed from V and 5 bases from J, the gap between germline ends came to 22 bases. The CDR3 extends over 16 amino acids. CDR3 region: CSARVPRGSTAETQYF. DNA of the CDR3: TGCAGTGCTAGGGTACCCCGGGGGTCTACAGCGGAGACCCAGTACTTC.

The chain is built from TRBV10-3 and TRBJ2-1; the D gene is possibly TRBD2 (5 bases). V lost 2 bases and J 13 bases, leaving 21 bases between the germline ends. The CDR3 consists of 15 residues. The germline gives CDR1 ENHRY, CDR2 SYGVKD. DNA for the CDR3: TGTGCCATCAGTGAGCGGGGTAGGACCACGACTTGTCAGTTCTTC. It is translated as CAISERGRTTTCQFF.

The rearrangement joins TRBV27 to TRBJ2-3; no firm D call. The ends were cut back, 1 base at V and 2 bases at J, with 10 bases in the middle. The V gene's germline CDR1 is MNHEY and CDR2 SMNVEV (reference sequence). The CDR3 spans 15 residues. CDR3 nucleotide sequence: TGTGCCAGCAGTTTATATGGAATATACACAGATACGCAGTATTTT. It specifies CASSLYGIYTDTQYF.

V gene TRBV25-1 combines with J gene TRBJ1-2, with a tentative D call TRBD1 (6 bases). The CDR3 runs to 14 residues. CDR1 is MGHDK, CDR2 SYGVNS, per germline. V gave up 4 bases and J gave up 8 bases, with 17 bases separating them. This chain's CDR3 is CASSASGGAGGYTF. The CDR3 DNA sequence: TGTGCCAGCAGTGCCTCGGGGGGGGCGGGCGGCTACACCTTC.

The gene calls are TRBV19 and TRBJ2-1, with 7 positions matching TRBD2. The CDR3 covers 15 residues. Trimming cost V 0 bases and J 8 bases; bases outside gene matches: 7. Germline V gene data show CDR1 as LNHDA and CDR2 as SQIVND (reference sequence). The CDR3 spells CASSIEAGSSYEQFF. In nucleotides, the CDR3 is TGTGCCAGTAGTATAGAAGCGGGGTCAAGTTATGAGCAGTTCTTC.